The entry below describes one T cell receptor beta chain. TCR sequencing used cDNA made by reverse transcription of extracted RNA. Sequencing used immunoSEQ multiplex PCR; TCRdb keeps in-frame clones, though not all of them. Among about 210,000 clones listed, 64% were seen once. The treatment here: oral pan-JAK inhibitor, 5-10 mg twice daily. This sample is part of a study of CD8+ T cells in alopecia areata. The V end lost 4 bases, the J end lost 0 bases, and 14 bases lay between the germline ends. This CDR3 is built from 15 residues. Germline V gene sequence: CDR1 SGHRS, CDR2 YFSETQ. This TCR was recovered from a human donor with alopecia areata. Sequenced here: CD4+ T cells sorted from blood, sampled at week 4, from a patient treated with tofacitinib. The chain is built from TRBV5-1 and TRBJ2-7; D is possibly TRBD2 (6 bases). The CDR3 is CASSPGEGGSYEQYF. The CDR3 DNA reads TGCGCCAGCAGCCCGGGAGAGGGAGGCTCCTACGAGCAGTACTTC. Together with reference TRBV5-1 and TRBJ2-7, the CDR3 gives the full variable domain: KAGVTQTPRYLIKTRGQQVTLSCSPISGHRSVSWYQQTPGQGLQFLFEYFSETQRNKGNFPGRFSGRQFSNSRSEMNVSTLELGDSALYLCASSPGEGGSYEQYFGPGTRLTVT.